Following are 28 T cell receptor beta chains from one sample sequenced in a study of beta chain features in type 1 diabetes. Expressed TCRB transcripts were sequenced after all isolated RNA was converted to cDNA. Assay used: immunoSEQ multiplex PCR; TCRdb lists only in-frame clones, some missing. Of approximately 120,000 clones detected, about 40% appear once; the ten largest clones hold 0.065%. The sample was stem cell memory CD4+ T cells from blood. The receptors shown here come from a woman under 30 in good health.

The sample holds a few counts of this clone. This chain connects TRBV6-6 to TRBJ1-2, with D possibly being TRBD1 (5 bases). The CDR3 is made up of 9 amino acids. Germline CDR1 is MNHNY and CDR2 is SVGAGI (reference sequence). The CDR3 region has the DNA TGTGCAACGGGGGGTGGCTACACCTTC. This sequence encodes CATGGGYTF.

The rearrangement links TRBV4-3 to TRBJ2-7, with 7 bases fitting TRBD2. Looked up from germline, CDR1 is LGHNA and CDR2 is YSLEER. CDR3 length: 15 amino acids. The V segment lost 1 base and the J segment 0 bases; nucleotides outside the gene matches: 3. The CDR3 loop reads CASSQAAGVSYEQYF. CDR3 nucleotides: TGCGCCAGCAGCCAAGCCGCGGGAGTCTCCTACGAGCAGTACTTC.

CDR3 DNA: TGCGCCAGCAGCTTGGGTTCCGGGAGCACTGAAGCTTTCTTT. Translating gives CASSLGSGSTEAFF. The chain joins TRBV5-1 to TRBJ1-1; D not certain. CDR1 is SGHRS, CDR2 YFSETQ, per germline. With 0 bases removed from V and 4 bases from J, the gap between germline ends came to 10 bases. There are 14 residues in the CDR3.

The V and J genes are TRBV5-1 and TRBJ2-2, with unresolved D. There are 14 residues in the CDR3. Germline CDR1 reads SGHRS; CDR2 reads YFSETQ. V was cut by 4 bases and J by 5 bases, with 12 bases left in between. The CDR3 loop is CASSHPPETGELFF. CDR3 in DNA: TGCGCCAGCAGCCACCCTCCAGAAACCGGGGAGCTGTTTTTT. Full variable domain (remainder filled in from reference TRBV5-1 and TRBJ2-2): KAGVTQTPRYLIKTRGQQVTLSCSPISGHRSVSWYQQTPGQGLQFLFEYFSETQRNKGNFPGRFSGRQFSNSRSEMNVSTLELGDSALYLCASSHPPETGELFFGEGSRLTVL.

This clone was recorded at least ten times. The chain couples TRBV14 to TRBJ1-4; no definite D call. The germline V gene encodes CDR1 SGHDN and CDR2 FVKESK. CDR3 size: 13 residues. Trimming took off 1 base at V and 8 bases at J, with 8 bases between the two ends. The CDR3: CASSQGLREKLFF. CDR3 nucleotide sequence: TGTGCCAGCAGCCAAGGTCTCAGGGAAAAACTGTTTTTT.

This clone has a handful of counts. The chain is built from TRBV29-1 and TRBJ1-3; 7 nucleotides agree with TRBD1. Germline V gives CDR1 SQVTM, CDR2 ANQGSEA. This CDR3 is 13 amino acids long. The V and J ends lost 7 bases and 4 bases, in that order; junction bases with no gene match: 7. CDR3 in amino acids: CSARQGVGNTIYF. The CDR3 bases are TGCAGCGCCCGACAGGGAGTGGGAAACACCATATATTTT.

This chain joins TRBV6-1 and TRBJ2-7; 7 bases are shared with TRBD1. Unmatched junction bases numbered 13, after V lost 6 bases and J lost 11 bases. Germline V gives CDR1 MNHNS, CDR2 SASEGT. This CDR3 has 13 residues. In DNA form, the CDR3 reads TGTGCCAGCAGGGCCCAACCTCCGACAGGGAAGTACTTC. Translating it yields CASRAQPPTGKYF.

The gene calls are TRBV11-2 and TRBJ1-1; D remains ambiguous. Per the germline V gene, CDR1 is SGHAT and CDR2 is FQNNGV. CDR3 length: 14 amino acids. V was cut by 5 bases and J by 1 base, with 11 bases left in between. In nucleotides, the CDR3 is TGTGCCAGCAGCCCTCGACTCGGGAACACTGAAGCTTTCTTT. Protein sequence: CASSPRLGNTEAFF.

The sample holds a few counts of this clone. The chain carries TRBV5-4 and TRBJ2-5; weak D call: TRBD1 (5 bases). Trimming took off 2 bases at V and 7 bases at J, with 18 bases between the two ends. The CDR3 runs to 15 residues. Per germline, CDR1 SGHNT and CDR2 YYREEE (reference sequence). The CDR3, as DNA: TGTGCCAGCAGCTTTATCGGTGACAGTGTACGGACCCAGTACTTC. Translating gives CASSFIGDSVRTQYF.

This clone occurred a few times. This chain connects TRBV9 to TRBJ2-1; weak D call: TRBD2 (5 bases). Trimming stripped 2 bases from V and 0 bases from J, with 12 bases between. The germline CDR1 and CDR2 sequences are SGDLS and YYNGEE. The CDR3 runs 16 residues. The CDR3 DNA reads TGTGCCAGCAGCGTGGTAAGCGGCACCTCCTACAATGAGCAGTTCTTC. It encodes CASSVVSGTSYNEQFF.

There are a few counts of this clone. This chain uses TRBV7-9 with TRBJ2-4, with 9 positions matching TRBD1. This CDR3 has 14 amino acids. The V segment lost 5 bases and the J segment 9 bases; nucleotides outside the gene matches: 8. CDR1 is SEHNR, CDR2 FQNEAQ, per germline (reference sequence). CDR3 residues: CASSSTGGRGIQYF. CDR3 nucleotide sequence: TGTGCCAGCAGCAGTACAGGGGGCAGAGGCATTCAGTACTTC. Combining the CDR3 with reference TRBV7-9 and TRBJ2-4 gives the whole variable domain DTGVSQNPRHKITKRGQNVTFRCDPISEHNRLYWYRQTLGQGPEFLTYFQNEAQLEKSRLLSDRFSAERPKGSFSTLEIQRTEQGDSAMYLCASSSTGGRGIQYFGAGTRLSVL.

V is TRBV28 and J is TRBJ1-5; D unresolved. Looked up from germline, CDR1 is MDHEN and CDR2 is SYDVKM. This CDR3 spans 14 amino acids. With 6 bases removed from V and 3 bases from J, the gap between germline ends came to 12 bases. CDR3 in DNA: TGTGCCAGCAGCCCGGCGCGGTTCAATCAGCCCCAGCATTTT. Its translation: CASSPARFNQPQHF.

The chain carries TRBV4-2 and TRBJ1-4, with a weak D call TRBD1 (5 bases). Trimming removed 3 bases from V and 5 bases from J, with 13 bases in between. The CDR3 contains 15 residues. Germline CDR1 reads LGHNA; CDR2 reads YNFKEQ. CDR3 protein: CASSHSLGENEKLFF. The CDR3 nucleotides read TGTGCCAGCAGCCATTCCCTAGGGGAAAATGAAAAACTGTTTTTT.

The rearrangement joins TRBV4-1 to TRBJ2-1; D uncertain. The germline CDR1 and CDR2 sequences are MGHRA and YSYEKL. This CDR3 has 15 amino acids. Trimming stripped 1 base from V and 4 bases from J, with 11 bases between. The CDR3 nucleotides read TGCGCCAGCAGCCAAGCACCTGAGAGATACAATGAGCAGTTCTTC. It is translated as CASSQAPERYNEQFF.

This clone was observed a handful of times. The genes are TRBV25-1 and TRBJ2-1; maybe TRBD1 (6 bases). V lost 7 bases to trimming and J lost 0 bases, with 19 bases between them. The CDR3 is made up of 17 amino acids. Germline V gene lookup returns CDR1 MGHDK and CDR2 SYGVNS. The CDR3 DNA sequence: TGTGCCAGCACCAGGGGCCGTCTTCCTAGCTCCTACAATGAGCAGTTCTTC. The encoded protein is CASTRGRLPSSYNEQFF.

This clone has just a few counts. The genes are TRBV28 and TRBJ2-1, with 8 bases identical to TRBD2. This CDR3 has 14 amino acids. The trim removed 5 bases at V and 3 bases at J, leaving 3 bases unmatched. Germline CDR1 is MDHEN and CDR2 is SYDVKM. The CDR3 loop is CASSLTSGYNEQFF. The CDR3 DNA sequence: TGTGCCAGCAGTCTAACTAGCGGCTACAATGAGCAGTTCTTC.

This clone turned up a few times. The genes are TRBV19 and TRBJ2-1; unclear D gene. The CDR3 loop spans 14 amino acids. The germline gives CDR1 LNHDA, CDR2 SQIVND (reference sequence). V lost 4 bases to trimming and J lost 2 bases, with 9 bases between them. CDR3 sequence reads: CASSNRVTYNEQFF. CDR3 DNA: TGTGCCAGTAGTAATCGGGTCACCTACAATGAGCAGTTCTTC.

The chain uses TRBV19 and TRBJ1-2, with a weak D call TRBD1 (6 bases). The V end lost 3 bases, the J end lost 2 bases, and 16 bases lay between the germline ends. The CDR3 runs 16 residues. From germline, CDR1 is LNHDA and CDR2 SQIVND (reference sequence). The CDR3 DNA follows: TGTGCCAGTAGTATGCAGGGACAACGGAGGAACTATGGCTACACCTTC. Its protein product is CASSMQGQRRNYGYTF.

In this sample, this clone turned up a few times. V and J are TRBV5-1 and TRBJ2-5, with 12 nucleotides matching TRBD1. Germline trimming cut 4 bases from V and 1 base from J; bases unmatched to any gene: 11. From germline, CDR1 is SGHRS and CDR2 YFSETQ. This CDR3 comprises 18 residues. CDR3 bases: TGCGCCAGCAGCCGCGGGACAGGGGGCGCCGGCGTCCAAGAGACCCAGTACTTC. Translating it yields CASSRGTGGAGVQETQYF. The full variable domain, with the rest looked up from reference TRBV5-1 and TRBJ2-5, is KAGVTQTPRYLIKTRGQQVTLSCSPISGHRSVSWYQQTPGQGLQFLFEYFSETQRNKGNFPGRFSGRQFSNSRSEMNVSTLELGDSALYLCASSRGTGGAGVQETQYFGPGTRLLVL.

The J gene is TRBJ1-2, the V gene TRBV28; 9 nucleotides align to TRBD1. V lost 5 bases, J lost 4 bases, and 8 bases stayed unmatched. The CDR3 runs to 15 residues. Germline-derived CDR1 and CDR2 are MDHEN and SYDVKM. This CDR3 is CASSGTGGPGYGYTF. Here the CDR3 DNA reads TGTGCCAGCAGTGGTACAGGGGGCCCAGGCTATGGCTACACCTTC.

The V call is TRBV7-2, the J call TRBJ2-1, with D tentatively TRBD1 (6 bases). V lost 1 base and J lost 6, with 16 bases in between. CDR3 size: 16 residues. The V gene's germline CDR1 is SGHTA and CDR2 FQGNSA. CDR3 sequence reads: CASSLGSGAPSNEQFF. For the CDR3, the DNA is TGTGCCAGCAGCTTAGGGTCAGGGGCGCCTAGCAATGAGCAGTTCTTC.

This chain connects TRBV28 to TRBJ2-5; D call uncertain. V lost 4 bases and J lost 2, with 8 bases in between. CDR1 and CDR2 from the germline V gene are MDHEN and SYDVKM. The length of the CDR3 is 13 residues. In nucleotides, the CDR3 is TGTGCCAGCAGTTGGTACAGTCAAGAGACCCAGTACTTC. It is translated as CASSWYSQETQYF.

The chain carries TRBV19 and TRBJ2-1, with 9 bases that match TRBD2. Trimming took 9 bases from V and 8 from J; bases not matched to a gene: 11. The germline V gene encodes CDR1 LNHDA and CDR2 SQIVND (reference sequence). The CDR3 has 14 residues. The CDR3 region has the DNA TGTGCCAGCCGGCGGGCTAGCGGGAACTATGAGCAGTTCTTC. Its protein is CASRRASGNYEQFF.

This clone was observed a handful of times. V gene TRBV5-1 combines with J gene TRBJ1-1; no clear D. V gave up 4 bases and J gave up 0 bases, with 10 bases separating them. Germline V CDR1 and CDR2: SGHRS, YFSETQ. The CDR3 is made up of 14 amino acids. CDR3 amino acids: CASSIWQLNTEAFF. CDR3 nucleotide sequence: TGCGCCAGCAGCATTTGGCAGTTGAACACTGAAGCTTTCTTT.

V gene TRBV29-1 combines with J gene TRBJ2-7; D gene uncertain. CDR1 and CDR2 (germline): SQVTM, ANQGSEA. The CDR3 is made up of 12 amino acids. Trimming took 4 bases from V and 3 from J, leaving 10 bases between them. CDR3 protein: CSVVSFRYEQYF. The DNA of the CDR3 is TGCAGCGTTGTTAGCTTCCGCTACGAGCAGTACTTC.

The rearrangement joins TRBV30 to TRBJ2-3; D is perhaps TRBD2 (6 bases). Looked up from germline, CDR1 is GTSNPN and CDR2 is SVGIG (reference sequence). The CDR3 extends over 11 amino acids. V lost 8 bases, J lost 6 bases, and 12 bases lay in between. Here the CDR3 DNA reads TGTGCCCGGGGGAATCACGATACGCAGTATTTT. It codes for CARGNHDTQYF.

This rearrangement joins TRBV9 to TRBJ1-2, with a weak D call TRBD1 (6 bases). V was clipped by 2 bases and J by 4 bases, with 15 bases between them. The CDR3 is 15 residues long. Germline assignment: CDR1 SGDLS and CDR2 YYNGEE. The CDR3 coding sequence is TGTGCCAGCAGCGTCGGGGGGGCGCAAGGCTATGGCTACACCTTC. Encoded protein: CASSVGGAQGYGYTF.

The V call is TRBV28, the J call TRBJ2-1; the match to TRBD1 covers 9 bases. The V segment lost 6 bases and the J segment 10 bases; nucleotides outside the gene matches: 16. Germline lookup yields CDR1 MDHEN and CDR2 SYDVKM. There are 16 residues in the CDR3. Written as DNA, the CDR3 is TGTGCCAGCAGCCCTCCGGGACAGGGTGGATTCAAGGAGCAGTTCTTC. Translating it yields CASSPPGQGGFKEQFF.